This T cell receptor (beta chain) is from a study of blood T cell repertoires in COVID-19. Overall study: Samples came from the United States, Italy and Spain, spanning acute and convalescent COVID-19. Nucleic acid was either cDNA or gDNA, and it came from T cells, B-cell-depleted T cells, or PBMCs.

Recruited during active infection, patients (from Seattle) were subsequently followed longitudinally. Authors' methods: It was from reference gene primer amplification that nucleated cell counts were estimated. The assay was immunoSEQ multiplex PCR, and TCRdb's table has in-frame clones only and misses some. The D gene and trimming were derived from the DNA, and the V and J assignments and clone size from that table. There are around 150,000 clones in the sample; roughly nine tenths occur only once, and approximately 2.5% lies in the top ten. CDR1 MDHEN and CDR2 SYDVKM come from the germline V gene. The length of the CDR3 is 18 residues. Losses at the gene ends were 1 base for V and 0 bases for J; bases not matched to a gene: 3.

The receptor's source is a human donor with COVID-19, enrolled during active disease. The donor label of this sample is uncertain. The gene calls are TRBV28 and TRBJ2-3; 14 positions agree with TRBD2. The source material was peripheral blood. This CDR3 reads CASSLLTSGGASTDTQYF. For the CDR3, the DNA is TGTGCCAGCAGTTTATTGACTAGCGGGGGGGCTAGCACAGATACGCAGTATTTT.